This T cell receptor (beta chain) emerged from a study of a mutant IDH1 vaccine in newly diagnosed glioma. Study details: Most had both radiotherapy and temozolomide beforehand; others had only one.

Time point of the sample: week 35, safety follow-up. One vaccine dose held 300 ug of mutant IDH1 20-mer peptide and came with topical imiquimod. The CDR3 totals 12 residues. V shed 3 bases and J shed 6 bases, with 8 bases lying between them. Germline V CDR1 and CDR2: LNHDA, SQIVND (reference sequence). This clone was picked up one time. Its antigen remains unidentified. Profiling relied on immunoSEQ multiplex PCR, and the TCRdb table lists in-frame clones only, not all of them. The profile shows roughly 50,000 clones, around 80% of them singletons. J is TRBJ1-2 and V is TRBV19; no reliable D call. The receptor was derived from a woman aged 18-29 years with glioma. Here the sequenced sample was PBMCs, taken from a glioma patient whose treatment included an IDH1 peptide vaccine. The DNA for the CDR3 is TGTGCCAGTAGTATTCCGGGCAATGGCTACACCTTC. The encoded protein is CASSIPGNGYTF.